This entry is about one T cell receptor (beta chain). This specimen comes from a study of control samples from healthy donors and cancer patients. Repertoires were generated with immunoSEQ multiplex PCR, while TCRdb's copy carries only in-frame clones and drops some. The table includes about 150,000 clones, over 90% detected once. This CDR3 comprises 14 residues. Germline CDR1 is SGHRS and CDR2 is YFSETQ. V was shortened by 0 bases and J by 0 bases, with 7 bases between the two germline ends. The chain couples TRBV5-1 to TRBJ2-7; D not resolved. The sequencing sample was made of blood. This clonotype was sampled from a man aged 45-65 years in good health. CDR3 in DNA: TGCGCCAGCAGCTTGGGGAAGAGCTCCTACGAGCAGTACTTC. This translates into CASSLGKSSYEQYF.